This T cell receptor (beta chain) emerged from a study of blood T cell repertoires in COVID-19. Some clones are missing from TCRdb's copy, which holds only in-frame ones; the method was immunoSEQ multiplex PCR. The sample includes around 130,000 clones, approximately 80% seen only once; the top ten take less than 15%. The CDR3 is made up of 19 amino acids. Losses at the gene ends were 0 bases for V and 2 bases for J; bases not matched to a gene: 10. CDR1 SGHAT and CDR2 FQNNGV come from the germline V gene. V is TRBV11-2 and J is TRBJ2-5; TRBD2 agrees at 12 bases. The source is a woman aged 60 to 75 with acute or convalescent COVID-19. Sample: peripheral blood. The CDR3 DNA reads TGTGCCAGCAGCTTAGAGCGGCTAGCGGGGGGGCCGAGACAAGAGACCCAGTACTTC. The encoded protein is CASSLERLAGGPRQETQYF. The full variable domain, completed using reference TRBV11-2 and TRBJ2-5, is EAGVAQSPRYKIIEKRQSVAFWCNPISGHATLYWYQQILGQGPKLLIQFQNNGVVDDSQLPKDRFSAERLKGVDSTLKIQPAKLEDSAVYLCASSLERLAGGPRQETQYFGPGTRLLVL.